The sequence of this T cell receptor beta chain was determined in a study of monozygotic twins with inflammatory bowel disease. TCRdb reprocessed the 5' RACE reads and stores each CDR3 protein as one record, lacking DNA. Here the sample table reports about 150,000 distinct CDR3 sequences. This CDR3 has 15 amino acids. Germline V gene lookup returns CDR1 MNHNS and CDR2 SASEGT. Study results and limitations: Healthy twins showed more clonotype sharing with others than IBD patients, especially patients with disease activity.

Turning to this clonotype: The antigen remains unidentified.

What was sequenced was blood. The receptor was isolated from a human donor with ulcerative colitis or Crohn's disease, or a healthy co-twin of an affected twin (not recorded which). The genes are TRBV6-1 and TRBJ2-2; the TRBD1 assignment by TCRdb is unverifiable without DNA. CDR3 region: CASSPHGGKAVELFF.